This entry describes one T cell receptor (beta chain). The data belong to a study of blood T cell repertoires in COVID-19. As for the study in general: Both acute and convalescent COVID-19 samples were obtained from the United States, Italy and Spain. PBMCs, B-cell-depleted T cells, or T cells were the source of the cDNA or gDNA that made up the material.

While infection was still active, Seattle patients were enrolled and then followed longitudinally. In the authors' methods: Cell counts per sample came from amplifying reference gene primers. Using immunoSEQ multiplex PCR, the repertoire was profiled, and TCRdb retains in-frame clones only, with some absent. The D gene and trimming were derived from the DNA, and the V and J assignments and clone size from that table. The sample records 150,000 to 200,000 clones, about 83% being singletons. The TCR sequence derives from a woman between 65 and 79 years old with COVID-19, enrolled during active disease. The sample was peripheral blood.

CDR3 bases: TGTGCCAGCAGCTCAAAAGGCAGGGAAAACGCCTACGAGCAGTACTTC. Amino acid sequence: CASSSKGRENAYEQYF. J is TRBJ2-7 and V is TRBV7-3; D might be TRBD1 (5 bases). CDR1 and CDR2 (germline): SGHTA, FQGTGA. The ends were cut back, 4 bases at V and 2 bases at J, with 18 bases in the middle. This CDR3 is built from 16 residues.